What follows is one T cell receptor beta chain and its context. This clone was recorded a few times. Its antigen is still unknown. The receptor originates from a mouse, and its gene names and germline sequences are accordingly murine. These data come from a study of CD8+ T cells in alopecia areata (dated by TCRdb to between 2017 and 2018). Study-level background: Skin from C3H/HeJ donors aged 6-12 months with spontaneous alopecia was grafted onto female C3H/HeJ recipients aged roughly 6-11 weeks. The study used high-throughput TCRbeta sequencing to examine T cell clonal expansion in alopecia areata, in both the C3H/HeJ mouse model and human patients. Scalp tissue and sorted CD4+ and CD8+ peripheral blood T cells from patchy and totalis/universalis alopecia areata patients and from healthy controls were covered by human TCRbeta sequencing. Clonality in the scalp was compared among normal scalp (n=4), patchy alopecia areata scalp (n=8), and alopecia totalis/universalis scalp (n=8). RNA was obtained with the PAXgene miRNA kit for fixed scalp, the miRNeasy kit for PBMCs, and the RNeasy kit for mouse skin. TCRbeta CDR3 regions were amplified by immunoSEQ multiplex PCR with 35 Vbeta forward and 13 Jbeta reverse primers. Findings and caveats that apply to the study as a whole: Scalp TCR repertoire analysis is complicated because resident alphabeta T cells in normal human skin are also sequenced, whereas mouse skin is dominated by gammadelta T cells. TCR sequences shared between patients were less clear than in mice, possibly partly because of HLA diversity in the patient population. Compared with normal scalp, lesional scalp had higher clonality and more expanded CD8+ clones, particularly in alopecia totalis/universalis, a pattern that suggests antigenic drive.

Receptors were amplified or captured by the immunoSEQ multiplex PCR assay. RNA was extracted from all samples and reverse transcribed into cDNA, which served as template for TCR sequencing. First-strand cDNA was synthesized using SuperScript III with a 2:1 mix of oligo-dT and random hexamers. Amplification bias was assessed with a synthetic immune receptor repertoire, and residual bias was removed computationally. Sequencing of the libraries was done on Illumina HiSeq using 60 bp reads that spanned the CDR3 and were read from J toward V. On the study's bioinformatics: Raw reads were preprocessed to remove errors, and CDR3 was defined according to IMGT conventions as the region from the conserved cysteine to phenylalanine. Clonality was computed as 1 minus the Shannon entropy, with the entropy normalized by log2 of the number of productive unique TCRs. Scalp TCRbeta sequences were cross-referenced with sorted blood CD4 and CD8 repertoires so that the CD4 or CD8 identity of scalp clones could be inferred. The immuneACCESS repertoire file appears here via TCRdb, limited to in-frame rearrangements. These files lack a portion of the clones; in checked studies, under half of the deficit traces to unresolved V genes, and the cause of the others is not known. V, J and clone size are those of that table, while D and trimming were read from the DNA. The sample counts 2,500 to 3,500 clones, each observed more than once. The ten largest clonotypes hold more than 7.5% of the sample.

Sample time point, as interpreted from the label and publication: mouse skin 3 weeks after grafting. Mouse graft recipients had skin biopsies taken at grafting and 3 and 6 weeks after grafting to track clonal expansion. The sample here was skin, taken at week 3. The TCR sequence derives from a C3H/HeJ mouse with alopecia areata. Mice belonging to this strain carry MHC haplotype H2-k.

Partial CDR3 DNA: TGTGCCAGCAGAGAACTGGGGAATAACCAAGAC. It specifies CASRELGNNQD. The whole CDR3 is CASRELGNNQDTQYF. Recombination linked TRBV13-1 to TRBJ2-5; 7 bases in the middle match TRBD2. The CDR3 end lies 4 residues beyond the end of the read and is filled in from the germline J gene. Here V drops 5 bases and J drops 0 bases, and the junction holds 6 bases not matched to any gene. CDR1 NSHNY and CDR2 SYGAGN were looked up in the germline V gene. Measured from the cysteine to the phenylalanine, the CDR3 is 15 residues long. The DNA has 33 bases, all within the CDR3, and is read from base 1.